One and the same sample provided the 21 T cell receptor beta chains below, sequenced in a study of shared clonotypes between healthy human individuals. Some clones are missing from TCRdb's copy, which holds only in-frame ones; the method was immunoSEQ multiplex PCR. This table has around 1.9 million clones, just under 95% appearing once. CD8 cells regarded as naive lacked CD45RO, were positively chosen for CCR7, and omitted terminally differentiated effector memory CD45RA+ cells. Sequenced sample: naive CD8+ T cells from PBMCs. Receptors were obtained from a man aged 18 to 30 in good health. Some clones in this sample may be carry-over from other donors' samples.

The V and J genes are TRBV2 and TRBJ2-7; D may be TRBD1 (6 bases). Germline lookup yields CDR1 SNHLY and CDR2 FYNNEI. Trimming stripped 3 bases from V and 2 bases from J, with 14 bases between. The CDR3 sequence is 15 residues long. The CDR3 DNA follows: TGTGCCAGCAGTGATCTGGACAGAGAGCCCTACGAGCAGTACTTC. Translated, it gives CASSDLDREPYEQYF.

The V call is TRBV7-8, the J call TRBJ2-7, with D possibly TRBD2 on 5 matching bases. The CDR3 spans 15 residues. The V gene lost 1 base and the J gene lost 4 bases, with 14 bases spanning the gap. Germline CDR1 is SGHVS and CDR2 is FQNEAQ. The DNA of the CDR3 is TGTGCCAGCAGCTTAGAGTTAGCGTCCCAATACGAGCAGTACTTC. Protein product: CASSLELASQYEQYF.

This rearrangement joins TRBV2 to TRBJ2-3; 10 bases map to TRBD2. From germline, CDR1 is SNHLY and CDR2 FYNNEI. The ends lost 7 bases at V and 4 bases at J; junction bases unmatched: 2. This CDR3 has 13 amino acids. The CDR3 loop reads CASKAGGADTQYF. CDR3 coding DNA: TGTGCCAGCAAAGCGGGAGGGGCAGATACGCAGTATTTT.

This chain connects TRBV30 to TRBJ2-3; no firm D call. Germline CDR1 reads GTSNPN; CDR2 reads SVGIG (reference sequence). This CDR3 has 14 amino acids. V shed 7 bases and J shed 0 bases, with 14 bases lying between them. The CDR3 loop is CASDRRPSTDTQYF. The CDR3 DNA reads TGTGCCTCCGACCGGCGGCCTAGCACAGATACGCAGTATTTT.

In DNA, the CDR3 is TGCAGCGTTGAAGACGGGACAGGGGGCTCCTACGAGCAGTACTTC. Its translation is CSVEDGTGGSYEQYF. This chain links TRBV29-1 with TRBJ2-7; TRBD1 matches at 11 bases. Germline V CDR1 and CDR2: SQVTM, ANQGSEA. The V gene end was trimmed by 0 bases and the J gene end by 0 bases; junction bases not matched to a gene: 1. The CDR3 totals 15 residues.

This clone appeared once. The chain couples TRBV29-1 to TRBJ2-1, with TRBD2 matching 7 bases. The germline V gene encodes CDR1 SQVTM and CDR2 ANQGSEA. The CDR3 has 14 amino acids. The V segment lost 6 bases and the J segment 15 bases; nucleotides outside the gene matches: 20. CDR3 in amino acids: CSVLLYGAGIYWFF. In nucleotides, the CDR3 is TGCAGCGTCCTACTATATGGAGCGGGAATTTATTGGTTCTTC.

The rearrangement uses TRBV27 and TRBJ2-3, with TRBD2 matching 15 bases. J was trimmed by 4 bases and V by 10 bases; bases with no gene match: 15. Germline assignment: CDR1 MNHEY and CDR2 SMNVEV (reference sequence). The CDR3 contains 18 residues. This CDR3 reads CATRTSGRAKGDADTQYF. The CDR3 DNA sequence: TGTGCCACCCGGACTAGCGGGAGGGCAAAGGGAGACGCAGATACGCAGTATTTT.

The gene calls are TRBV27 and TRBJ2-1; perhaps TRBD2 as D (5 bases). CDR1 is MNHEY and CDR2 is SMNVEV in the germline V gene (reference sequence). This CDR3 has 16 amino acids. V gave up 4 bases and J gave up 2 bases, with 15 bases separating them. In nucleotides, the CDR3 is TGTGCCAGCAGTTGGTCCCGGGGTCGCACCTACAATGAGCAGTTCTTC. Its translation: CASSWSRGRTYNEQFF.

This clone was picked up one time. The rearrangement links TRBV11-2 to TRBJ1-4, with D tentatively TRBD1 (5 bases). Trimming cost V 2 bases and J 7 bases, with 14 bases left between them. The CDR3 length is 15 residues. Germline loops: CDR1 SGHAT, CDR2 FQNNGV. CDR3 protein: CASSLLATGGEKLFF. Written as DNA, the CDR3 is TGTGCCAGCAGCTTATTGGCAACCGGGGGTGAAAAACTGTTTTTT.

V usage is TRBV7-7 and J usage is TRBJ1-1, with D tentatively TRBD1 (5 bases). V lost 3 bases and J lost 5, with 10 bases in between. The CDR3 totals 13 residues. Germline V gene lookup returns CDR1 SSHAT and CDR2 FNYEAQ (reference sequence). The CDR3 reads CASSLTGGTEAFF. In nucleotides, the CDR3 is TGTGCCAGCAGCTTGACGGGGGGGACTGAAGCTTTCTTT.

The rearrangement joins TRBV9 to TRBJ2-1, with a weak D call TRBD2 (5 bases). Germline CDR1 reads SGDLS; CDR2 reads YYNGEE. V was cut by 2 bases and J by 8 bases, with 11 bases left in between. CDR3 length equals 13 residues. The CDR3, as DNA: TGTGCCAGCAGCGTCGCCGGCGGGTATGAGCAGTTCTTC. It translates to CASSVAGGYEQFF.

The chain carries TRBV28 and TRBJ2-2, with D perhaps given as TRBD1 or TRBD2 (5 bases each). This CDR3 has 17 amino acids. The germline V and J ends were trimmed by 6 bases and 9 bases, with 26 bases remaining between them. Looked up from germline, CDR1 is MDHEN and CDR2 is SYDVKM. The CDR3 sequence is CASRRVSGLHGTRELFF. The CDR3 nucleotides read TGTGCCAGCAGGAGAGTATCGGGTCTCCATGGGACCAGGGAGCTGTTTTTT.

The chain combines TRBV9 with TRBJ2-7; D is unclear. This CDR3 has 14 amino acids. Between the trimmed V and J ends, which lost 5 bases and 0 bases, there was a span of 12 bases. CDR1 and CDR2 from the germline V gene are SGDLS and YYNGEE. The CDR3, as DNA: TGTGCCAGCAGTCCAAGATTGACCTCCTACGAGCAGTACTTC. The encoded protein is CASSPRLTSYEQYF. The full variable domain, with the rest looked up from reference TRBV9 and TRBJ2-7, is DSGVTQTPKHLITATGQRVTLRCSPRSGDLSVYWYQQSLDQGLQFLIQYYNGEERAKGNILERFSAQQFPDLHSELNLSSLELGDSALYFCASSPRLTSYEQYFGPGTRLTVT.

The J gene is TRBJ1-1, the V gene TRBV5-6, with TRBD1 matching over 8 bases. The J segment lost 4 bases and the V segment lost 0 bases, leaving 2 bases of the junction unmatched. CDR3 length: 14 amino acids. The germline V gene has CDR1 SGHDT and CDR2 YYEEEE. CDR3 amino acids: CASSLAGQGTEAFF. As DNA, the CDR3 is TGTGCCAGCAGCTTGGCCGGACAGGGCACTGAAGCTTTCTTT.

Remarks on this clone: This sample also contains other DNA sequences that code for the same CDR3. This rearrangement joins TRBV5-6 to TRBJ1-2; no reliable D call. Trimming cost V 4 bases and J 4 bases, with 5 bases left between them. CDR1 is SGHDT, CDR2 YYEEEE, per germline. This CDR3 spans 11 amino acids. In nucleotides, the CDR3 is TGTGCCAGCAGCCTCAGCTATGGCTACACCTTC. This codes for CASSLSYGYTF. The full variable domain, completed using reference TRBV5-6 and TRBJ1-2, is DAGVTQSPTHLIKTRGQQVTLRCSPKSGHDTVSWYQQALGQGPQFIFQYYEEEERQRGNFPDRFSGHQFPNYSSELNVNALLLGDSALYLCASSLSYGYTFGSGTRLTVV.

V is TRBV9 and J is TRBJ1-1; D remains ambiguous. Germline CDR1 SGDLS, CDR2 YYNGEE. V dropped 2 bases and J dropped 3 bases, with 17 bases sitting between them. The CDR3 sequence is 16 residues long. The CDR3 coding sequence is TGTGCCAGCAGCGTCGGTCTCGACCCGAGGGACACTGAAGCTTTCTTT. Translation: CASSVGLDPRDTEAFF.

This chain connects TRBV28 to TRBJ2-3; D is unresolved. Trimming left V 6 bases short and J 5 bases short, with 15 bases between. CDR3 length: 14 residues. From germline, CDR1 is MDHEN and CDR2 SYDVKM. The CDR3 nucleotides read TGTGCCAGCAGGGCCCTTTCTGACTTAGATACGCAGTATTTT. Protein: CASRALSDLDTQYF.

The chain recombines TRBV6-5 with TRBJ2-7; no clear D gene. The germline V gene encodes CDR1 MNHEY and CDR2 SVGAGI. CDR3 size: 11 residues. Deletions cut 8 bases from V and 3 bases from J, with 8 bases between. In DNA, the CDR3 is TGTGCCAGCGCCCAATACTACGAGCAGTACTTC. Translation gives CASAQYYEQYF.

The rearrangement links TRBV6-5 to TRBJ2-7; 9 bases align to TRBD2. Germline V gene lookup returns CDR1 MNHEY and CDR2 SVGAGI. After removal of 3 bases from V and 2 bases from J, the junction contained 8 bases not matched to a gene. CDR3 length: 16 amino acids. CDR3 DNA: TGTGCCAGCAGTTATCGCCTAGCGGGACCGACCTACGAGCAGTACTTC. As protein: CASSYRLAGPTYEQYF.

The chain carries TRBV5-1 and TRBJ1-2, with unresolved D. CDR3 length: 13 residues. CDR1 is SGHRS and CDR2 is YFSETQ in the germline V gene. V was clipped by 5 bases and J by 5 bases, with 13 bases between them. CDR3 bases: TGCGCCAGCAGAATTTCCTTAGTATATGGCTACACCTTC. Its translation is CASRISLVYGYTF.

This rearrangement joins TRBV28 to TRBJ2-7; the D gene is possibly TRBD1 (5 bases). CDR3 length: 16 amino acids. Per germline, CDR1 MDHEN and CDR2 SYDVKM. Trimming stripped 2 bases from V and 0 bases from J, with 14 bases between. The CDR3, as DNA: TGTGCCAGCAGTTTAAAGCAGGGCACGGGCTCCTACGAGCAGTACTTC. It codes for CASSLKQGTGSYEQYF.